The present entry profiles one T cell receptor beta chain with its context. No antigen is known for it. UMI-tagged TRB cDNA libraries were built via 5' RACE. TCRdb reanalyzed the 5' RACE reads, giving one entry per CDR3 protein sequence and no DNA. This sample contains about 110,000 distinct CDR3 sequences. The data derive from a study of CXCR3-negative and CXCR3-positive naive CD8 T cells. General observations from the study: CXCR3-positive naive cells had more hydrophobic TRB CDR3s than CXCR3-negative naive cells.

Germline CDR1 and CDR2: SGHTS and YDEGEE. This CDR3 is built from 15 residues. The sequencing sample was made of naive CXCR3+ CD8+ T cells from blood. Subset reported: CD45RO-CCR7+CD27+CD95- naive CD8+ T cells expressing CXCR3 (TNR3+). The chain is built from TRBV5-8 and TRBJ2-7; TCRdb names TRBD1, which stays unverified in the absence of DNA. This receptor was identified in a human donor in good health. Some clones in this sample may be carry-over from other donors' samples. The CDR3: CASSPGTGLSYEQYF.